This T cell receptor beta chain originates from a study of T cell responses to AZD1222 COVID-19 vaccine. Measured with immunoSEQ multiplex PCR; TCRdb has only the in-frame clones, and not every one. This repertoire shows roughly 150,000 clones, around 90% found once; its top ten account for over 1.5%. The CDR3 covers 12 residues. Deletions cut 7 bases from V and 2 bases from J, with 9 bases between. Germline V gene sequence: CDR1 WSHSY, CDR2 SAAADI. This chain joins TRBV10-2 and TRBJ2-7, with D possibly TRBD2 on 5 matching bases. This TCR came from an adult in good health. Source: peripheral blood, taken on day 0 of AZD1222 vaccination. This chain's CDR3 is CASKPGTYEQYF. In DNA form, the CDR3 reads TGCGCCAGCAAACCCGGGACCTACGAGCAGTACTTC.